The text below deals with one TCR beta chain. The record originates from a study of blood T cell repertoires in COVID-19. Background on the study: Samples taken during acute and convalescent COVID-19 were collected in the United States, Italy and Spain. T cells, B-cell-depleted T cells, or PBMCs supplied cDNA or gDNA.

Between the trimmed V and J ends, which lost 0 bases and 3 bases, there was a span of 8 bases. The CDR3 covers 14 residues. Germline values: CDR1 SNHLY, CDR2 FYNNEI. Study processing details: By means of reference gene primer amplification, nucleated cell counts were estimated. Assay: immunoSEQ multiplex PCR; the TCRdb copy retains only in-frame clones and omits some. The V and J calls and clone size are taken from that table; D and trimming were inferred from the DNA. In the table there are some 150,000 clones, 84% of which are singletons. What was sequenced was peripheral blood. The receptor was isolated from a human donor in a cohort sampled during active COVID-19. The rearrangement joins TRBV2 to TRBJ1-1; no clear D gene. Written as DNA, the CDR3 is TGTGCCAGCAGTGAAGCTGCGGTAGACACTGAAGCTTTCTTT. This codes for CASSEAAVDTEAFF.